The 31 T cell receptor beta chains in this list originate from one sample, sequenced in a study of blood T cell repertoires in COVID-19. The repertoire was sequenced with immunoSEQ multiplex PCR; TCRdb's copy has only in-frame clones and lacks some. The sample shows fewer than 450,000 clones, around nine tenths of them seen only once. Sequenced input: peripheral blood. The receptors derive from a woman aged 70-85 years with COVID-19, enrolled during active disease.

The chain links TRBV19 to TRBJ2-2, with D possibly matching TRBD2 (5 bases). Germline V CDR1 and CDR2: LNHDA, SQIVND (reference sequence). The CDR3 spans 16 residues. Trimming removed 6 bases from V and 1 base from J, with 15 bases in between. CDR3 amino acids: CASRPSRGMNTGELFF. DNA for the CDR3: TGTGCCAGTAGGCCTTCCAGAGGGATGAACACCGGGGAGCTGTTTTTT.

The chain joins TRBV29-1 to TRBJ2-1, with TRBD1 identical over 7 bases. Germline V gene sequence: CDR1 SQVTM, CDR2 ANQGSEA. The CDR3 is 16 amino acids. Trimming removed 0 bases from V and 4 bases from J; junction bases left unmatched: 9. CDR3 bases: TGCAGCGTTGAAGATCTAAGTGGGACAGCTTACAATGAGCAGTTCTTC. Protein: CSVEDLSGTAYNEQFF.

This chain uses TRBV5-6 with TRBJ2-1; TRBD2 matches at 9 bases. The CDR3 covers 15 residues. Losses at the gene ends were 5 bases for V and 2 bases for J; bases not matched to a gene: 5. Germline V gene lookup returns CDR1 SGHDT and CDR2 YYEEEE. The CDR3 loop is CASRPGTSTYNEQFF. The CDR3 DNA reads TGTGCCAGCAGACCCGGGACTAGCACCTACAATGAGCAGTTCTTC.

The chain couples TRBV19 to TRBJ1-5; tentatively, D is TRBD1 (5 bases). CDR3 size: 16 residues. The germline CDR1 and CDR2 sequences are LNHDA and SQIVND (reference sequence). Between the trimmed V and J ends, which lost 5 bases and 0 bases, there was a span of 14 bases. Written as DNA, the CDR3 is TGTGCCAGTAGTTCTTATGACAGAAATAGCAATCAGCCCCAGCATTTT. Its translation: CASSSYDRNSNQPQHF.

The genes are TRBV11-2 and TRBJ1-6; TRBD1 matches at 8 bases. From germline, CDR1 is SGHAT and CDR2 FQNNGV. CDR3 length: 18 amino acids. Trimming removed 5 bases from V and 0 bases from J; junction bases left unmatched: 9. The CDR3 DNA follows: TGTGCCAGCAGCCCGAGGACAGGGCAGAGCTCCTATAATTCACCCCTCCACTTT. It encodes CASSPRTGQSSYNSPLHF.

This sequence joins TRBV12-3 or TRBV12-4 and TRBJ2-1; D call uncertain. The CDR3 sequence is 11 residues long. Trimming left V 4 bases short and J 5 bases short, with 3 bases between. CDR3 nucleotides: TGTGCCAGCAGTTACAACAATGAGCAGTTCTTC. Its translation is CASSYNNEQFF.

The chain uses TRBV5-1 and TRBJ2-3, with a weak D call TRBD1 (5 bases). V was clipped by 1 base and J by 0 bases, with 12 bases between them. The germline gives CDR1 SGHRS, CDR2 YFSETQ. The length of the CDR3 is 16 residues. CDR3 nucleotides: TGCGCCAGCAGCTTGAAAGACAGACCTAGCACAGATACGCAGTATTTT. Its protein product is CASSLKDRPSTDTQYF. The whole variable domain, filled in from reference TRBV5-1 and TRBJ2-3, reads KAGVTQTPRYLIKTRGQQVTLSCSPISGHRSVSWYQQTPGQGLQFLFEYFSETQRNKGNFPGRFSGRQFSNSRSEMNVSTLELGDSALYLCASSLKDRPSTDTQYFGPGTRLTVL.

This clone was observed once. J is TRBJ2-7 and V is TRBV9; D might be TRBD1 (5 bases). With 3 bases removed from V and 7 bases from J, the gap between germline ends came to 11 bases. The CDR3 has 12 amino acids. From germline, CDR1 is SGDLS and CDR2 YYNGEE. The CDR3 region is CASSAQGEEQYF. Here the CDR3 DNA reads TGTGCCAGCAGCGCCCAGGGCGAAGAGCAGTACTTC.

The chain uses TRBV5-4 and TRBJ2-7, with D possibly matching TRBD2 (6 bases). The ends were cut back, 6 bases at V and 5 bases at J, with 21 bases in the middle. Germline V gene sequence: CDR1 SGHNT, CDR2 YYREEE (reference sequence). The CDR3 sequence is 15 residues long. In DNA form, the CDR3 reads TGTGCCAGCACCGACCGGGCGGGGACGGTAAACGAGCAGTACTTC. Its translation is CASTDRAGTVNEQYF.

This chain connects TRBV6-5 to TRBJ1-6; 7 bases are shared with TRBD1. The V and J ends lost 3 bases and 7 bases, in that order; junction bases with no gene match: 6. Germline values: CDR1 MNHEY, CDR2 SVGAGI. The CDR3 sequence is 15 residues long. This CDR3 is CASSYSDRPNSPLHF. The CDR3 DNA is TGTGCCAGCAGTTATTCGGACAGGCCAAATTCACCCCTCCACTTT.

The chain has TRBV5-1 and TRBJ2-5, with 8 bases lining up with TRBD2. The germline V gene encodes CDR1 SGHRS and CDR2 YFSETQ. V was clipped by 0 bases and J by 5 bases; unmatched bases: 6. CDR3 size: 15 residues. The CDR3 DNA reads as TGCGCCAGCAGCTTGGGAGCGGGGGTAGGGGAGACCCAGTACTTC. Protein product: CASSLGAGVGETQYF.

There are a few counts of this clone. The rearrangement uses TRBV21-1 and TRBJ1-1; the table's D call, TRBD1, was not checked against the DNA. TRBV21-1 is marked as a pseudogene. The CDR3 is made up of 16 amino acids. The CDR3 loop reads CASSKVPGEGATEAFF. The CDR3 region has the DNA TGTGCCAGCAGCAAAGTTCCAGGGGAAGGGGCCACTGAAGCTTTCTTT.

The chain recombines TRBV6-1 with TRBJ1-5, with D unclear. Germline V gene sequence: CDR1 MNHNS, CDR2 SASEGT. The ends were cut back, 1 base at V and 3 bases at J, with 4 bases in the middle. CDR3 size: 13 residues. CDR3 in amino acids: CASSEVNNQPQHF. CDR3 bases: TGTGCCAGCAGTGAAGTAAACAATCAGCCCCAGCATTTT.

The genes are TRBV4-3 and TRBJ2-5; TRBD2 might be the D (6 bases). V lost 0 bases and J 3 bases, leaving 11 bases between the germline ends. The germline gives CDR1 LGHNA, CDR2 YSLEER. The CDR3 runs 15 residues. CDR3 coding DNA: TGCGCCAGCAGCCAAGATGGAGGGGAGAAAGAGACCCAGTACTTC. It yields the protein CASSQDGGEKETQYF.

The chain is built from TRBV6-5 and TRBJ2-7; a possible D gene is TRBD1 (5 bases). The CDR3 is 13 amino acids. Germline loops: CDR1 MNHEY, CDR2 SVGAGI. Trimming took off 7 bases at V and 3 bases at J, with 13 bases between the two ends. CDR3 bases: TGTGCCAGCAATTCCCGAGGACACTACGAGCAGTACTTC. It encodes CASNSRGHYEQYF.

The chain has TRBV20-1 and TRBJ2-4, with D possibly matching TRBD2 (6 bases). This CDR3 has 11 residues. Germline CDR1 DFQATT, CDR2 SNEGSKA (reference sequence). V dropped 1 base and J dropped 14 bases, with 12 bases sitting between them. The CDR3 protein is CSARGVVAEYF. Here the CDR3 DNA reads TGCAGTGCTAGAGGTGTAGTAGCGGAGTACTTC.

CDR3 nucleotides: TGTGCCAGCAGCCTCAGGGCTCCTGAAGCTTTCTTT. This encodes CASSLRAPEAFF. This chain connects TRBV7-8 to TRBJ1-1, with D maybe TRBD1 (5 bases). V gave up 5 bases and J gave up 6 bases, with 10 bases separating them. The CDR3 has 12 amino acids. Germline-derived CDR1 and CDR2 are SGHVS and FQNEAQ.

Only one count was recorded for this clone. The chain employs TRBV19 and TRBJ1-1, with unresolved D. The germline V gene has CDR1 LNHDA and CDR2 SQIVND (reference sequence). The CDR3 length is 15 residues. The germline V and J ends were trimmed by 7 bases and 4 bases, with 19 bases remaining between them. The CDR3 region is CASTSTPRSRTEAFF. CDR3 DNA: TGTGCCAGTACCTCAACCCCCCGCAGTCGCACTGAAGCTTTCTTT.

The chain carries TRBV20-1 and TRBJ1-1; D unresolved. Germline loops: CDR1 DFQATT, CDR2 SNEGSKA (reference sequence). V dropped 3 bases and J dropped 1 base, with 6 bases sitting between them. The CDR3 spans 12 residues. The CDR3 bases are TGCAGTGCTAGTCCTCGGAACACTGAAGCTTTCTTT. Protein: CSASPRNTEAFF.

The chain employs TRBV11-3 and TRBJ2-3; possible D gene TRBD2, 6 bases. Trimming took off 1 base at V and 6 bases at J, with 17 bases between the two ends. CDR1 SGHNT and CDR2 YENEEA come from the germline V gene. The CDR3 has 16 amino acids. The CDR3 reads CASSLVGGASSDTQYF. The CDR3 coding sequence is TGTGCCAGCAGCTTAGTTGGCGGGGCAAGTTCGGATACGCAGTATTTT.

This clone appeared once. CDR3: CASSYRGGRDTIYF. The CDR3 DNA reads TGTGCCAGCAGTTACCGGGGGGGCAGGGACACCATATATTTT. The chain joins TRBV6-5 to TRBJ1-3, with D possibly TRBD1 on 6 matching bases. The CDR3 is made up of 14 amino acids. Germline values: CDR1 MNHEY, CDR2 SVGAGI. V was shortened by 2 bases and J by 8 bases, with 13 bases between the two germline ends.

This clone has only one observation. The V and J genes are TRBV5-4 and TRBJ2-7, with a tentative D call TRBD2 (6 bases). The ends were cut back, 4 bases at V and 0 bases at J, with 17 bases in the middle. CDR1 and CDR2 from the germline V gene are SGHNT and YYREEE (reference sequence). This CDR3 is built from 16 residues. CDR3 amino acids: CASSMGGGFSSYEQYF. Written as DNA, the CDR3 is TGTGCCAGCAGCATGGGTGGAGGGTTTAGCTCCTACGAGCAGTACTTC.

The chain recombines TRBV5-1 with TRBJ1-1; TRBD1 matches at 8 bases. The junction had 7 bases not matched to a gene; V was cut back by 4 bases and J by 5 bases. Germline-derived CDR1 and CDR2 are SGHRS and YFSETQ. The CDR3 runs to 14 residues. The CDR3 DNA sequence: TGCGCCAGCAGCCCGAGGACAGGGTGGACTGAAGCTTTCTTT. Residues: CASSPRTGWTEAFF.

The CDR3 protein is CAILPPDSDSPLHF. In nucleotides, the CDR3 is TGTGCCATCCTACCCCCCGACAGCGATTCACCCCTCCACTTT. The gene calls are TRBV28 and TRBJ1-6; the D gene is possibly TRBD1 (5 bases). Trimming took 10 bases from V and 8 from J, leaving 18 bases between them. The CDR3 is made up of 14 amino acids. Germline V gene lookup returns CDR1 MDHEN and CDR2 SYDVKM. Full variable domain (remainder filled in from reference TRBV28 and TRBJ1-6): DVKVTQSSRYLVKRTGEKVFLECVQDMDHENMFWYRQDPGLGLRLIYFSYDVKMKEKGDIPEGYSVSREKKERFSLILESASTNQTSMYLCAILPPDSDSPLHFGNGTRLTVT.

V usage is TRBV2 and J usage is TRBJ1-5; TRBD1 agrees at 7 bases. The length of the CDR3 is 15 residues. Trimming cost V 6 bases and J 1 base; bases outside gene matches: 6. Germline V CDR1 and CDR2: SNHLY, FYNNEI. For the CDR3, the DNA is TGTGCCAGCAGCCTTCTACAGGGGAGCAATCAGCCCCAGCATTTT. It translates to CASSLLQGSNQPQHF.

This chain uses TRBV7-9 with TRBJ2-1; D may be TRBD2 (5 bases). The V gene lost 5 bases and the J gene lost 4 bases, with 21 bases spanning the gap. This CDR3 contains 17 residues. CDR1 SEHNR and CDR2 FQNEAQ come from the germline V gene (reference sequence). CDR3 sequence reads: CASSQYLARDLYNEQFF. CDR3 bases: TGTGCCAGCAGCCAGTACCTAGCCCGCGACCTTTACAATGAGCAGTTCTTC.

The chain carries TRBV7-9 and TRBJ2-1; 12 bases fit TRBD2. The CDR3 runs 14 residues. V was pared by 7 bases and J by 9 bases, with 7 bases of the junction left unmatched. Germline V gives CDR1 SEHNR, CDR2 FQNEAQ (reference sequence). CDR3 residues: CASNPSGGAIEQFF. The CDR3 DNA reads TGTGCCAGCAACCCTAGCGGGGGGGCCATTGAGCAGTTCTTC. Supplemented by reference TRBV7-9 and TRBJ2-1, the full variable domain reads DTGVSQNPRHKITKRGQNVTFRCDPISEHNRLYWYRQTLGQGPEFLTYFQNEAQLEKSRLLSDRFSAERPKGSFSTLEIQRTEQGDSAMYLCASNPSGGAIEQFFGPGTRLTVL.

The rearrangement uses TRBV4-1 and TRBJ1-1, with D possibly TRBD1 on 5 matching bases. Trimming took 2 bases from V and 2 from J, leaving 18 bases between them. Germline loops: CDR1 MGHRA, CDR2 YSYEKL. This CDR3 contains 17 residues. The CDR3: CASSQLGAQTGNTEAFF. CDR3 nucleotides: TGCGCCAGCAGCCAATTAGGGGCCCAAACAGGAAACACTGAAGCTTTCTTT.

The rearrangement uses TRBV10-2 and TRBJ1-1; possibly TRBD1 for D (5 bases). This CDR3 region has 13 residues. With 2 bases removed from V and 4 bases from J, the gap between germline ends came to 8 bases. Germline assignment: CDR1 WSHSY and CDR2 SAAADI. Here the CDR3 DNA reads TGCGCCAGCAGTGAGATGGGGGGCACTGAAGCTTTCTTT. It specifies CASSEMGGTEAFF.

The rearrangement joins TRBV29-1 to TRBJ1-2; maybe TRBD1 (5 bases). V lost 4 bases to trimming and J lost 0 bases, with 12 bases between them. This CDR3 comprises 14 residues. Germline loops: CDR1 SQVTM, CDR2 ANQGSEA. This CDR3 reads CSVVPGLSNYGYTF. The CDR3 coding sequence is TGCAGCGTTGTTCCAGGGCTTTCTAACTATGGCTACACCTTC.

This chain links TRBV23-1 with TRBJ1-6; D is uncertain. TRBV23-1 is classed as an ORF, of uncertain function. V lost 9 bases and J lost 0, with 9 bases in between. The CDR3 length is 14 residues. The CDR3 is CASRDSSYNSPLHF. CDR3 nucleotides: TGCGCCAGTAGAGATAGCTCCTATAATTCACCCCTCCACTTT.